This is a list of T cell receptor beta chains from one sample in a study of cytomegalovirus exposure and HLA in healthy donors. The assay was immunoSEQ multiplex PCR, and TCRdb's table has in-frame clones only and misses some. The repertoire holds 160,000 or so clones, with just over 70% as singletons. The material sequenced was PBMCs. The receptors originated from a man in his late teens or twenties in good health and CMV-seropositive. CDR3s include the opening cysteine and the closing phenylalanine or tryptophan. D genes are given only for firm matches. Clone size appears in some rows only: once, few, many, or a class for an expanded clone.

D	size	V	J	CDR3	DNA
-	once	TRBV19	TRBJ2-3	CASSIGQGSTDTQYF	TGTGCCAGTAGTATAGGGCAGGGGAGCACAGATACGCAGTATTTT
TRBD1	-	TRBV7-9	TRBJ1-1	CASRHGQALNTEAFF	TGTGCCAGCAGACATGGACAGGCTTTGAACACTGAAGCTTTCTTT
TRBD1	-	TRBV14	TRBJ2-2	CASSQAGTGPNTGELFF	TGTGCCAGCAGCCAAGCGGGGACAGGGCCCAACACCGGGGAGCTGTTTTTT
TRBD1	once	TRBV2	TRBJ1-2	CASSEARTGNNYGYTF	TGTGCCAGCAGTGAAGCACGGACAGGGAATAACTATGGCTACACCTTC
TRBD1	-	TRBV2	TRBJ1-1	CASRGQASAFF	TGTGCCAGCAGGGGACAGGCGTCCGCTTTCTTT
-	-	TRBV7-6	TRBJ2-1	CASSSLALESSYNEQFF	TGTGCCAGCAGCTCCCTAGCGCTCGAGAGCTCCTACAATGAGCAGTTCTTC
-	-	TRBV6-1	TRBJ2-1	CASSVSEANEQFF	TGTGCCAGCAGTGTATCTGAGGCCAATGAGCAGTTCTTC
-	-	TRBV28	TRBJ2-6	CASSLTGSGANVLTF	TGTGCCAGCAGTTTAACAGGTTCTGGGGCCAACGTCCTGACTTTC
-	-	TRBV7-2	TRBJ2-4	CASSLAIAKNIQYF	TGTGCCAGCAGCTTAGCTATAGCCAAAAACATTCAGTACTTC
-	-	TRBV9	TRBJ2-2	CASSVRGSPAGELFF	TGTGCCAGCAGCGTTAGAGGGTCCCCCGCCGGGGAGCTGTTTTTT
-	-	TRBV7-9	TRBJ1-4	CASSLAVLGGEKLFF	TGTGCCAGCAGCTTAGCGGTACTAGGCGGGGAAAAACTGTTTTTT
-	few	TRBV6-4	TRBJ1-4	CASSDELNEKLFF	TGTGCCAGCAGTGACGAGCTTAATGAAAAACTGTTTTTT
-	few	TRBV15	TRBJ2-1	CATSRDELAASYNEQFF	TGTGCCACCAGCAGAGATGAGTTAGCGGCTTCCTACAATGAGCAGTTCTTC
-	-	TRBV28	TRBJ1-2	CASSLSTSRARGYTF	TGTGCCAGCAGTTTATCTACTTCCAGGGCGCGAGGCTACACCTTC
-	-	TRBV7-8	TRBJ2-3	CASSLGTPPDTQYF	TGTGCCAGCAGCCTAGGGACTCCCCCAGATACGCAGTATTTT
TRBD1	-	TRBV11-3	TRBJ1-4	CASSSRTGYEKLFF	TGTGCCAGCAGCTCCCGGACAGGTTACGAAAAACTGTTTTTT
-	few	TRBV5-5	TRBJ1-1	CASSFNGGQTEAFF	TGTGCCAGCAGCTTTAACGGGGGGCAAACTGAAGCTTTCTTT
-	once	TRBV18	TRBJ2-3	CASSQPSLLRTDTQYF	TGTGCCAGCTCACAACCTAGTCTGTTACGGACAGATACGCAGTATTTT
-	-	TRBV5-1	TRBJ1-1	CASGPQGNTEAFF	TGCGCCAGCGGACCCCAGGGGAACACTGAAGCTTTCTTT
TRBD1	few	TRBV6-1	TRBJ1-5	CASSGGQGGQPQHF	TGTGCCAGCAGTGGAGGACAGGGGGGTCAGCCCCAGCATTTT
TRBD2	-	TRBV27	TRBJ2-1	CASSLTSGSTNEQFF	TGTGCCAGCAGTTTAACTAGCGGGTCCACAAATGAGCAGTTCTTC
TRBD2	-	TRBV6-4	TRBJ2-5	CASSDSRSGRAEETQYF	TGTGCCAGCAGTGACTCGAGAAGCGGGAGGGCAGAAGAGACCCAGTACTTC
-	-	TRBV11-1	TRBJ1-1	CASSLGARNTEAFF	TGTGCCAGCAGCTTAGGGGCTCGGAACACTGAAGCTTTCTTT
-	few	TRBV5-4	TRBJ2-1	CASSPQSSEQFF	TGTGCCAGCAGCCCACAATCCAGTGAGCAGTTCTTC
TRBD2	-	TRBV9	TRBJ2-2	CASSDKEWGGWTGELFF	TGTGCCAGCAGCGACAAAGAGTGGGGGGGATGGACCGGGGAGCTGTTTTTT
TRBD1	-	TRBV19	TRBJ1-1	CASSMRGTGGIARNTEAFF	TGTGCCAGTAGTATGAGGGGGACAGGGGGAATTGCTAGGAACACTGAAGCTTTCTTT
TRBD1	-	TRBV7-9	TRBJ1-2	CASSQRTGEDGYTF	TGTGCCAGCAGCCAACGGACAGGGGAGGATGGCTACACCTTC
-	-	TRBV28	TRBJ1-1	CASSLWRDTEAFF	TGTGCCAGCAGTTTATGGAGGGACACTGAAGCTTTCTTT
-	-	TRBV6-5	TRBJ1-2	CASSYSVREGGYGYTF	TGTGCCAGCAGTTACAGCGTCAGGGAGGGAGGTTATGGCTACACCTTC
TRBD1	once	TRBV2	TRBJ1-5	CASRTGQGGNQPQHF	TGTGCCAGCAGGACGGGACAGGGGGGCAATCAGCCCCAGCATTTT
TRBD2	-	TRBV18	TRBJ2-3	CASSSLAGAPDTQYF	TGTGCCAGCTCATCCCTAGCGGGAGCCCCAGATACGCAGTATTTT
-	-	TRBV15	TRBJ2-2	CATRQGGGRGYPNTGELFF	TGTGCCACCAGACAGGGTGGTGGAAGGGGGTACCCGAACACCGGGGAGCTGTTTTTT
-	-	TRBV28	TRBJ1-2	CASSSDWRGYTF	TGTGCCAGCAGCTCCGACTGGAGAGGCTACACCTTC
-	-	TRBV27	TRBJ2-1	CASSQTRSVSYNEQFF	TGTGCCAGCAGTCAGACTAGATCGGTTTCCTACAATGAGCAGTTCTTC
-	few	TRBV6-1	TRBJ1-5	CASSEDAGRLENSNQPQHF	TGTGCCAGCAGTGAAGATGCTGGGCGCTTGGAAAATAGCAATCAGCCCCAGCATTTT
TRBD1	-	TRBV6-5	TRBJ1-2	CASSFAAGGGGYTF	TGTGCCAGCAGTTTCGCTGCAGGGGGAGGTGGCTACACCTTC
-	few	TRBV2	TRBJ2-3	CASSLGVTQYF	TGTGCCAGCAGCTTGGGAGTTACGCAGTATTTT
-	-	TRBV5-1	TRBJ1-1	CASSEDTEAFF	TGCGCCAGCAGCGAGGACACTGAAGCTTTCTTT
TRBD2	-	TRBV5-4	TRBJ2-3	CASSLPSGGSTQYF	TGTGCCAGCAGCTTACCTAGCGGGGGGAGTACGCAGTATTTT
-	few	TRBV5-1	TRBJ1-2	CASSLRTDYGYTF	TGCGCCAGCAGCTTGCGAACAGATTATGGCTACACCTTC
TRBD1	few	TRBV2	TRBJ1-4	CASLIGQGLGEKLFF	TGTGCCAGCTTAATTGGACAGGGGCTGGGAGAAAAACTGTTTTTT
-	few	TRBV6-1	TRBJ2-3	CASGGPTDTQYF	TGTGCGAGCGGAGGGCCCACAGATACGCAGTATTTT
-	-	TRBV6-5	TRBJ1-1	CASSTRPGPTEAFF	TGTGCCAGCAGTACTCGACCAGGCCCCACTGAAGCTTTCTTT
TRBD1	-	TRBV2	TRBJ1-6	CASSMTGVGNSPLHF	TGTGCCAGCAGCATGACAGGGGTGGGAAATTCACCCCTCCACTTT
-	-	TRBV5-1	TRBJ2-3	CASSLWGLLADTQYF	TGCGCCAGCAGCTTGTGGGGGCTTCTCGCAGATACGCAGTATTTT
-	-	TRBV18	TRBJ1-2	CASSPLDRSFGVGYTF	TGTGCCAGTTCCCCCCTTGACAGGTCCTTCGGGGTTGGCTACACCTTC
TRBD2	-	TRBV4-1	TRBJ2-1	CASSQQRGITYNEQFF	TGCGCCAGCAGCCAACAGCGGGGGATTACCTACAATGAGCAGTTCTTC